The T cell receptor beta chain described here comes from a study of T cell responses to AZD1222 COVID-19 vaccine. Germline V gene sequence: CDR1 SEHNR, CDR2 FQNEAQ (reference sequence). The V gene lost 1 base and the J gene lost 0 bases, with 8 bases spanning the gap. CDR3 size: 15 residues. On this clone itself: Its antigen is unidentified.

The method was immunoSEQ multiplex PCR; TCRdb's version includes in-frame clones alone and lacks a portion of them. This table has some 64,000 clones, roughly 87% appearing once. Overall study findings and caveats: It was only after the peak T cell response that any repertoires were sampled. Spike was spanned by vaccine-associated CD4 TCRs, with dominance at 160-218 and 743-854. Nearly half of spike-specific TCRs reportedly target variant regions that are unmutated in the B.1.351 and B.1.1.7 variants. Clonal diversity was possibly underestimated, and the donors were mostly white British, with more females.

This specimen consisted of peripheral blood, obtained on day 0 of AZD1222 vaccination. The receptor was derived from an adult in good health. The chain is built from TRBV7-9 and TRBJ2-3; no definite D call. For the CDR3, the DNA is TGTGCCAGCAGCTTAGAAGCTGGGAGCACAGATACGCAGTATTTT. Translating it yields CASSLEAGSTDTQYF.